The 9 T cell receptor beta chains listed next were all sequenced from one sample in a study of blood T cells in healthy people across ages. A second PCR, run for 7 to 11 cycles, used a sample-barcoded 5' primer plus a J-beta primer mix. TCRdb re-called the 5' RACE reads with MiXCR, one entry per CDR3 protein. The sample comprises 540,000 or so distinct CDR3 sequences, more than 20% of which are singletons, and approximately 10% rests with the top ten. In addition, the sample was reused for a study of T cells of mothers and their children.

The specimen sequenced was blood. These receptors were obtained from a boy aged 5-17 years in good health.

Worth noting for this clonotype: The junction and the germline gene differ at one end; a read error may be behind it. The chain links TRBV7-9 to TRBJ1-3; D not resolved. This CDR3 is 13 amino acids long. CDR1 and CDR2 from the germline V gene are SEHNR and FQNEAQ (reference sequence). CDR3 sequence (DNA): TGTGCCAACAGCGTTATCTCTGGAAACACCATATATTTT. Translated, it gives CANSVISGNTIYF.

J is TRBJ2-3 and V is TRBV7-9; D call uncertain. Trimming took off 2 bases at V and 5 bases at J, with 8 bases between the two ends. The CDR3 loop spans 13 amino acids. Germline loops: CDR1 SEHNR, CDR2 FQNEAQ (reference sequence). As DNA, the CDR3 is TGTGCCAGCAGCTTACAGGTTGAAGATACGCAGTATTTT. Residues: CASSLQVEDTQYF.

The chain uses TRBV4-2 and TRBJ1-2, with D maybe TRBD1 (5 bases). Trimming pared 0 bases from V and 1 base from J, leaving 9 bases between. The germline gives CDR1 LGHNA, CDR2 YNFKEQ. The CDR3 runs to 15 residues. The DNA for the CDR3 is TGTGCCAGCAGCCAAGATGGGGGGGATAACTATGGCTACACCTTC. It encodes CASSQDGGDNYGYTF.

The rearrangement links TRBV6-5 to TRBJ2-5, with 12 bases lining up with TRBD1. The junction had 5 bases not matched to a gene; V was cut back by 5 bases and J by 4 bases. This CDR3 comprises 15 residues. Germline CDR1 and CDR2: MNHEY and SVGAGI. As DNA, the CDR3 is TGTGCCAGCAGTCCGGGACAGGGGGCGGGAGAGACCCAGTACTTC. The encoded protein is CASSPGQGAGETQYF.

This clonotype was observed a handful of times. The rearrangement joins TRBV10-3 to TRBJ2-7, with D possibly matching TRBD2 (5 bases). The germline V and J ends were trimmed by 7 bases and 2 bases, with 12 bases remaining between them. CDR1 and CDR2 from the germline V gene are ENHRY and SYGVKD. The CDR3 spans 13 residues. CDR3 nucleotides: TGTGCCATCATGGGGAGTTCGACCTACGAGCAGTACTTC. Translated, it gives CAIMGSSTYEQYF.

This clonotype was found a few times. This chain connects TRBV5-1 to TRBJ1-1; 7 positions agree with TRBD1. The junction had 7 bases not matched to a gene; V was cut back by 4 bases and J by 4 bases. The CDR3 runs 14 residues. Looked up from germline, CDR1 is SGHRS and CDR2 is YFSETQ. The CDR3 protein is CASSPWDSLTEAFF. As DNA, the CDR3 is TGCGCCAGCAGCCCCTGGGACAGCCTCACTGAAGCTTTCTTT.

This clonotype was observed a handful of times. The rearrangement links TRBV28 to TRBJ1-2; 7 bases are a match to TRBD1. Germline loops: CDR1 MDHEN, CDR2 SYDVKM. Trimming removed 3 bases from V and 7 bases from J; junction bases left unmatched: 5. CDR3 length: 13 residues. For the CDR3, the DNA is TGTGCCAGCAGTTTCCAGGGACAGCTTGGCTACACCTTC. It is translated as CASSFQGQLGYTF.

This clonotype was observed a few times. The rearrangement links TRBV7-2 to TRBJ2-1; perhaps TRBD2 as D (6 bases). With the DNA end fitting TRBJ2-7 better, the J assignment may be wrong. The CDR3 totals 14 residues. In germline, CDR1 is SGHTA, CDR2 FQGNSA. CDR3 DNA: TGTGCCAGCAGCTGGACGCGGGGTCAAGCCGAGCAGTACTTC. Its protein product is CASSWTRGQAEQYF.

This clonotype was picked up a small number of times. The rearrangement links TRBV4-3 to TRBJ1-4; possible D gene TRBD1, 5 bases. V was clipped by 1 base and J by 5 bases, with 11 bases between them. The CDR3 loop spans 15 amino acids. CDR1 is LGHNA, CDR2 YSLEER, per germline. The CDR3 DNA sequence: TGCGCCAGCAGCCAAGTAGTGGACAACAATGAAAAACTGTTTTTT. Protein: CASSQVVDNNEKLFF.